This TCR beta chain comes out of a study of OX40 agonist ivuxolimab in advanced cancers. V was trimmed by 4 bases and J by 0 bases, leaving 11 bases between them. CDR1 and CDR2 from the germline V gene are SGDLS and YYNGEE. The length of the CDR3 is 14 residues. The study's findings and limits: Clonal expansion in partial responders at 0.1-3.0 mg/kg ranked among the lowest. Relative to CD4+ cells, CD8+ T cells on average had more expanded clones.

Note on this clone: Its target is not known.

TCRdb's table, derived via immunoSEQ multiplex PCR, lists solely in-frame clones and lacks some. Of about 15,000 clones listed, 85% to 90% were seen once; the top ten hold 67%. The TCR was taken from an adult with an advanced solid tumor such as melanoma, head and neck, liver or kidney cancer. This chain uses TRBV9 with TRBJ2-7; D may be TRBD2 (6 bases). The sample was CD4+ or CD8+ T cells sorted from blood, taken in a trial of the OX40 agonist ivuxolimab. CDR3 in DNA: TGTGCCAGCAGCCCCGCCGGGAGCTCCTACGAGCAGTACTTC. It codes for CASSPAGSSYEQYF.